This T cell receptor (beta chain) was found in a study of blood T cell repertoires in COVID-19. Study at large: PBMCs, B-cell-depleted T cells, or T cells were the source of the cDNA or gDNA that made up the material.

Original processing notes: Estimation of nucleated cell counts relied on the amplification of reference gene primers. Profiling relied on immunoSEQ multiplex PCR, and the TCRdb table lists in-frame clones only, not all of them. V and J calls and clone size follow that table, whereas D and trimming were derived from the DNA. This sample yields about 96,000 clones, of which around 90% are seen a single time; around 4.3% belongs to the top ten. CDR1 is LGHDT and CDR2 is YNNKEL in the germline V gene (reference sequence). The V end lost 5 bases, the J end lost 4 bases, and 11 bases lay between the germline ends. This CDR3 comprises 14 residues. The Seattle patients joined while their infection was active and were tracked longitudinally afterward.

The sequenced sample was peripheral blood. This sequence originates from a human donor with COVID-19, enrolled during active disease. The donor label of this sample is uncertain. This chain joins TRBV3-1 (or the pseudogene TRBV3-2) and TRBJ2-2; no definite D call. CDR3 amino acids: CASSGSVGTGELFF. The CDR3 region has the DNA TGTGCCAGCAGCGGCAGTGTTGGCACCGGGGAGCTGTTTTTT.